This is a list of T cell receptor beta chains from one sample in a study of blood T cells in healthy people across ages. TCRdb re-analysed the 5' RACE reads in MiXCR, keeping a single row per CDR3 protein. The sample holds about 640,000 distinct CDR3 sequences, about 43% seen once. The sequencing input was blood. The source of these receptors is a man older than 75 in good health. The CDR3 runs from the conserved cysteine through the conserved F or W. The order of the fields is D gene, J gene, clone size, V gene, CDR3 DNA, CDR3 protein. D genes are given only for firm matches. Not every row has a clone size; where given, it reads once, few, many or a size class.

>NA|TRBJ2-1|NA|TRBV7-3
TGTGCCAGCAGCTTAACGAGCACCCCCTACAATGAGCAGTTCTTC
CASSLTSTPYNEQFF
>TRBD1|TRBJ1-4|once|TRBV20-1
TGCAGTGCTAGAGATCTATTTGGTATCCCCGGGACAGGGAATGAAAAACTGTTTTTT
CSARDLFGIPGTGNEKLFF
>NA|TRBJ1-5|NA|TRBV5-1
TGCGCCAGCAGCTTTGGGGGGGGCACGGGTCAGCCCCAGCATTTT
CASSFGGGTGQPQHF
>NA|TRBJ2-7|many|TRBV29-1
TGCAGCGTTTCGGACAGCTCCTACGAGCAGTACTTC
CSVSDSSYEQYF
>TRBD2|TRBJ2-5|many|TRBV7-2
TGTGCCAGCAAGAGCGGGGCAGGAGAGACCCAGTACTTC
CASKSGAGETQYF
>TRBD2|TRBJ2-2|NA|TRBV11-2
TGTGCCAGCAGCCCCGGGACTAGGGGCACCGGGGAGCTGTTTTTT
CASSPGTRGTGELFF
>NA|TRBJ1-2|NA|TRBV24-1
TGTGCCACCAGATCCGGGGCGGATGGCTACACCTTC
CATRSGADGYTF
>NA|TRBJ2-1|few|TRBV14
TGTGCCAGCAGCCAAGATCTGAGGAGTGTAGGGTTCTTC
CASSQDLRSVGFF
>TRBD2|TRBJ2-1|few|TRBV5-1
TGCGCCAGCAGCAGGGGACTAGCGGGGGTTGAGCAGTTCTTC
CASSRGLAGVEQFF
>NA|TRBJ2-7|NA|TRBV20-1
TGCAGTGCTAGCCCCAGGGTCAACGAGCAGTACTTC
CSASPRVNEQYF
>NA|TRBJ2-1|few|TRBV20-1
TGCAGTGCTCCTTTTGCCACGGTCAATGAGCAGTTCTTC
CSAPFATVNEQFF
>NA|TRBJ1-2|once|TRBV20-1
TGCAGTGCTACTGACAACAGGGCTCGGTATGGCCACACCTTC
CSATDNRARYGHTF
>TRBD2|TRBJ2-1|NA|TRBV28
TGTGCCAGCACGGGCTCTAGCGGGAGACTAAATGAGCAGTTCTTC
CASTGSSGRLNEQFF
>TRBD2|TRBJ2-3|NA|TRBV6-5
TGTGCCAGCAGTTACCGACGTTTGGGTAGCGGGAACACAGATACGCAGTATTTT
CASSYRRLGSGNTDTQYF
>TRBD2|TRBJ2-1|many|TRBV9
TGTGCCAGCAGCCCTCAGACTAGCGGGAGGGCTAATGAGCAGTTCTTC
CASSPQTSGRANEQFF
>NA|TRBJ2-7|many|TRBV9
TGTGCCAGCAGCGCCGGGCCCCTGAGCTCCTACGAGCAGTACTTC
CASSAGPLSSYEQYF
>TRBD2|TRBJ2-1|NA|TRBV5-1
TGCGCCAGCAGGGGAGGGGGACTAGGCTCCTACAATGAGCAGTTCTTC
CASRGGGLGSYNEQFF
>TRBD2|TRBJ2-2|NA|TRBV20-1
TGCAGTGCTAGTAGGCGCCGGACTAGCGGGGCCGGCGGGGAGCTGTTTTTT
CSASRRRTSGAGGELFF
>NA|TRBJ2-1|few|TRBV20-1
TGCAGTGCTAGACCCACCGGGGAACTCGTCAATGAGCAGTTCTTC
CSARPTGELVNEQFF
>TRBD2|TRBJ2-1|NA|TRBV20-1
TGCAGTGCTAGAGATCCGACTAGCGGGATAAACAATGAGCAGTTCTTC
CSARDPTSGINNEQFF
>NA|TRBJ2-7|NA|TRBV21-1
TGTGCCAGCAGCGGTCGAGCAGCCTACGAGCAGTACTTC
CASSGRAAYEQYF
>TRBD1|TRBJ2-2|NA|TRBV18
TGTGCCAGCTCACCGGGACAGAGGACTACCGGGGAGCTGTTTTTT
CASSPGQRTTGELFF
>NA|TRBJ2-3|few|TRBV11-2
TGTGCCAGCGGCACCGGCCCGGATACGCAGTATTTT
CASGTGPDTQYF
>TRBD1|TRBJ2-7|NA|TRBV28
TGTGCCAGCAGTTTGTGGGGACAGGGGGGCGAGCAGTACTTC
CASSLWGQGGEQYF
>NA|TRBJ2-1|few|TRBV6-4
TGTGCCAGCAGTGCCGAGAAGAACTACAATGAGCAGTTCTTC
CASSAEKNYNEQFF
>TRBD2|TRBJ2-7|NA|TRBV5-1
TGCGCCAGCAGCCCTCCGGGGGGGGGTGTCGTAAGCGAGCAGTACTTC
CASSPPGGGVVSEQYF
>TRBD1|TRBJ2-6|NA|TRBV7-9
TGTGCCAGCAGCCTTGCAGGGGGCGCGAGGGGGGCCAACGTCCTGACTTTC
CASSLAGGARGANVLTF
>NA|TRBJ1-1|few|TRBV7-8
TGTGCCAGCAGCTTAGATGTTTGGTCGGGGGACACTGAAGCTTTCTTT
CASSLDVWSGDTEAFF
>NA|TRBJ1-5|NA|TRBV27
TGTGCCAGCAGTTTTCGCAGGGGTAGTAATCAGCCCCAGCATTTT
CASSFRRGSNQPQHF
>NA|TRBJ2-7|NA|TRBV29-1
TGCACACAGGTCCCTGCTTGCTACGAGCAGTACTTC
CTQVPACYEQYF
>NA|TRBJ2-7|NA|TRBV5-1
TGCGCCAGCAGCGTGACTAGTATTGGGGGCGAGCAGTACTTC
CASSVTSIGGEQYF
>TRBD1|TRBJ1-5|few|TRBV6-2/TRBV6-3
TGTGCCAGCACCCAAGGACAGGGGGCTAGTAATCAGCCCCAGCATTTT
CASTQGQGASNQPQHF
>NA|TRBJ2-7|few|TRBV14
TGTGCCAGCAGCCAAGAATCTGGCGGGATGGGGTCCGAGCAGTACTTC
CASSQESGGMGSEQYF
>NA|TRBJ2-7|NA|TRBV7-2
TGTGCCAGCAGCTTCCTTGAGCGGGCGGGCTACGAGCAGTACTTC
CASSFLERAGYEQYF
>NA|TRBJ1-4|many|TRBV4-2
TGTGCCAGCAGCCAAGAGGCGGCAACTAATGAAAAACTGTTTTTT
CASSQEAATNEKLFF
>TRBD2|TRBJ2-3|NA|TRBV25-1
TGTGCCAGCAGTCGGGGGGGGAACACAGATACGCAGTATTTT
CASSRGGNTDTQYF
>NA|TRBJ2-5|many|TRBV7-2
TGTGCCAGCAGCATTGATACTGGCGGATTACACCAAGAGACCCAGTACTTC
CASSIDTGGLHQETQYF
>NA|TRBJ2-7|many|TRBV28
TGTGCCAGCAGTTTTTGGGGGGGACAACTCTACGAGCAGTACTTC
CASSFWGGQLYEQYF
>NA|TRBJ1-5|few|TRBV6-2/TRBV6-3
TGTGCCAGCAGCCCGGACGGCCTTAGCAATCAGCCCCAGCATTTT
CASSPDGLSNQPQHF
>NA|TRBJ2-3|few|TRBV5-1
TGCGCCAGCAGTTTTTCTACAGGGAGAGATACGCAGTATTTT
CASSFSTGRDTQYF
>TRBD1|TRBJ1-6|NA|TRBV10-2
TGCGCCAGCAGAGGGAGTCCGACAGGGCCGCTCAGGCATAATTCACCCCTCCACTTT
CASRGSPTGPLRHNSPLHF
>TRBD2|TRBJ2-7|many|TRBV29-1
TGCAGCGTGCTTGGACTAGCGGGGCCCTACGAGCAGTACTTC
CSVLGLAGPYEQYF
>TRBD1|TRBJ2-5|NA|TRBV5-1
TGCGCCAGCAGCTTGGGGGACAGGGGTGAGACCCAGTACTTC
CASSLGDRGETQYF
>NA|TRBJ2-7|many|TRBV6-2/TRBV6-3
TGTGCCAGCAGTCGTAGGGGGACCTACGAGCAGTACTTC
CASSRRGTYEQYF
>TRBD1|TRBJ2-7|NA|TRBV27
TGTGCCAGCAGTCGACGACAGGGGGCCAGCGAGCAGTACTTC
CASSRRQGASEQYF
>TRBD2|TRBJ2-5|NA|TRBV11-2
TGTGCCAGCAGCTTAGATAGGGCTAGCGGGAGTCAAGAGACCCAGTACTTC
CASSLDRASGSQETQYF
>NA|TRBJ2-1|many|TRBV25-1
TGTGCCAGCAGTGAATATGGGGAGATATACTACAATGAGCAGTTCTTC
CASSEYGEIYYNEQFF
>TRBD1|TRBJ1-1|NA|TRBV28
TGTGCCAGCAACAACAGGGGACGGACTGAAGCTTTCTTT
CASNNRGRTEAFF
>NA|TRBJ2-3|NA|TRBV5-1
TGCGCCAGCAGCTTGGAGGTCGCGACAGATACGCAGTATTTT
CASSLEVATDTQYF
>NA|TRBJ2-7|few|TRBV6-2/TRBV6-3
TGTGCCAGCGGACGCCGGGACCCCGTCGGTGACGAGCAGTACTTC
CASGRRDPVGDEQYF
>NA|TRBJ2-7|once|TRBV18
TGTGCCAGCAGAATCGGGGCGGGAAGTTACGAGCAGTACTTC
CASRIGAGSYEQYF
>NA|TRBJ1-2|NA|TRBV3-1
TGTGCCAGCAGCCAAGATACTGGCGGCAACTATGGCTACACCTTC
CASSQDTGGNYGYTF
>NA|TRBJ2-5|NA|TRBV10-2
TGCGCCAGCAGTGAGTCCTTTAGCCCGGGGTGGGAGACCCAGTACTTC
CASSESFSPGWETQYF
>TRBD2|TRBJ2-3|NA|TRBV18
TGTGCCAGCTCACCCCCGGGACTAGCGGGACCAGATACGCAGTATTTT
CASSPPGLAGPDTQYF
>NA|TRBJ1-1|NA|TRBV7-9
TGTTCCAGCAGCTCAGGGTTTGAAGCTTTCTTT
CSSSSGFEAFF
>TRBD1|TRBJ2-7|NA|TRBV29-1
TGCAGCGTCCCCCTTGGGGACAGGGGGCTACACGAGCAGTACTTC
CSVPLGDRGLHEQYF
>NA|TRBJ1-4|NA|TRBV6-5
TGTGCCAGCAGTTACGTCATGGGAAGGGGTAATGAAAAACTGTTTTTT
CASSYVMGRGNEKLFF
>TRBD1|TRBJ1-4|few|TRBV29-1
TGCAGCGTGGGGCCTGGTGCAGGGGGAGGTGAAAAACTGTTTTTT
CSVGPGAGGGEKLFF
>NA|TRBJ1-6|NA|TRBV21-1
TGTGCCAGCAGCACTCAGGGGAATTACAATTCACCCCTCCACTTT
CASSTQGNYNSPLHF